This paragraph reports one TCR beta chain. Its target is not known. Profiled with immunoSEQ multiplex PCR; TCRdb holds only in-frame clones, not every one. The sample includes some 80,000 clones, 70% to 90% of them seen just once. The germline gives CDR1 SGHTA, CDR2 FQGTGA. This CDR3 region has 16 residues. Deletions cut 2 bases from V and 2 bases from J, with 10 bases between. This record belongs to a study of T cell responses to AZD1222 COVID-19 vaccine. General study results and limits: With two AZD1222 doses given, Spike-specific TCR breadth and depth both rose. Along spike, vaccine-associated CD4 TCRs were found throughout, with dominance at 160-218 and 743-854. Of spike-specific TCRs, nearly half reportedly target regions left unmutated in variants.

The material was peripheral blood, obtained on day 0 of MenACWY control vaccination. This sequence joins TRBV7-3 and TRBJ2-6; D not certain. The source of this sequence is an adult in good health. For the CDR3, the DNA is TGTGCCAGCAGCTTATCCGGAACCCCTGGGGCCAACGTCCTGACTTTC. Translated: CASSLSGTPGANVLTF.